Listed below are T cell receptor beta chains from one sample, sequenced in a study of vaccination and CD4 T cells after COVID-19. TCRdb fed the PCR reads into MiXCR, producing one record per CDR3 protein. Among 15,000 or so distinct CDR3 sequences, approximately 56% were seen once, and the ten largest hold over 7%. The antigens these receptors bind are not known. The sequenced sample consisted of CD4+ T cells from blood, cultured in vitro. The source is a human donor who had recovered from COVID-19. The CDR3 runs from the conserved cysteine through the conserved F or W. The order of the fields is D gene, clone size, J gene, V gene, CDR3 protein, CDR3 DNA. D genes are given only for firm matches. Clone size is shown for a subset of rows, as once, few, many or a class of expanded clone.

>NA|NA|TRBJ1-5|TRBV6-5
CASSSRQVYSNQPQHF
TGTGCCAGCAGTTCACGACAGGTTTATAGCAATCAGCCCCAGCATTTT
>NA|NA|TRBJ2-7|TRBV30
CAWSVQGYEQYF
TGTGCCTGGAGTGTCCAGGGTTACGAGCAGTACTTC
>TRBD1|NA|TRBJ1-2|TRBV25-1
CASSVPGQGDGYTF
TGTGCCAGCAGTGTTCCGGGACAGGGGGATGGCTACACCTTC
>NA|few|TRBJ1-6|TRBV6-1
CASKRAVLISPLHF
TGTGCCAGCAAGAGGGCAGTGCTCATCTCACCCCTCCACTTT
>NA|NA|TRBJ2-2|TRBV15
CATSRPEYTNTGELFF
TGTGCCACCAGCAGGCCGGAATACACGAACACCGGGGAGCTGTTTTTT
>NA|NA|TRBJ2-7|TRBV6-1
CASSVSNEQYF
TGTGCCAGCAGTGTGAGTAACGAGCAGTACTTC
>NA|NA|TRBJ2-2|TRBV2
CASHLGAPGTGELFF
TGTGCCAGCCACCTTGGGGCCCCAGGAACCGGGGAGCTGTTTTTT
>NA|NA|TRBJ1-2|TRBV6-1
CASSDRDYGYTF
TGTGCCAGCAGTGACAGGGACTATGGCTACACCTTC
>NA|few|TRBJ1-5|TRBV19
CASSIPGLPKQPQHF
TGTGCCAGTAGTATACCAGGCCTACCGAAACAGCCCCAGCATTTT
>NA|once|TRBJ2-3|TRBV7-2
CASSLSLGSTDTQYF
TGTGCCAGCAGCTTATCGTTAGGGAGCACAGATACGCAGTATTTT
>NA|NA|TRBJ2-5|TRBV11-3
CASSFGGVQETQYF
TGTGCCAGCAGCTTCGGTGGTGTGCAAGAGACCCAGTACTTC
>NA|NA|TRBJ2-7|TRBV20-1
CSARRGQPYEQYF
TGCAGTGCTAGGCGGGGTCAACCCTACGAGCAGTACTTC
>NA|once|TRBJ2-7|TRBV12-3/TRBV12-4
CASSGGEKSSYEQYF
TGTGCCAGCAGTGGCGGGGAGAAGAGCTCCTACGAGCAGTACTTC
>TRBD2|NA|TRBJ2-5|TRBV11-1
CASSLMSSGQETQYF
TGTGCCAGCAGCTTAATGTCTAGCGGACAAGAGACCCAGTACTTC
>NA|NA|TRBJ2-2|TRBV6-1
CPSSTGPPNTGELFF
TGTCCCAGCAGTACAGGGCCGCCGAACACCGGGGAGCTGTTTTTT
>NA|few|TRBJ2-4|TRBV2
CASRRTPKNIQYF
TGTGCCAGCAGGAGGACACCGAAAAACATTCAGTACTTC
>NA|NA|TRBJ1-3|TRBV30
CAWSVNWRNTIYF
TGTGCCTGGAGTGTTAATTGGCGAAACACCATATATTTT
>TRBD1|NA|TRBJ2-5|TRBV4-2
CASSHGDRGGQETQYF
TGTGCCAGCAGCCATGGAGACAGGGGAGGTCAAGAGACCCAGTACTTC
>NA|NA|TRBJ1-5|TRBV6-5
CASSYTGHLNQPQHF
TGTGCCAGCAGTTACACGGGACATTTAAATCAGCCCCAGCATTTT
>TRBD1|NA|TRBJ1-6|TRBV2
CALMKGQPNPPLHF
TGTGCCCTTATGAAGGGACAGCCTAATCCACCCCTCCACTTT
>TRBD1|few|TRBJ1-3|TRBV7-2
CASSVDRGSGNTIYF
TGTGCCAGCAGCGTCGACAGGGGCTCTGGAAACACCATATATTTT
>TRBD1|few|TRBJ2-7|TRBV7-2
CASSPHLTGEFYEQYF
TGTGCCAGCAGCCCACATCTGACAGGGGAATTCTACGAGCAGTACTTC
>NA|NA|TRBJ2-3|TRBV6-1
CASSPPAADTQYF
TGTGCCAGCAGCCCCCCTGCGGCGGATACGCAGTATTTT
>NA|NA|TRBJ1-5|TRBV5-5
CASSLAVDQPQHF
TGTGCCAGCAGCTTGGCCGTTGATCAGCCCCAGCATTTT
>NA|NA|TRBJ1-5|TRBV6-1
CASNGVGYQPQHF
TGTGCCAGCAACGGGGTTGGCTATCAGCCCCAGCATTTT
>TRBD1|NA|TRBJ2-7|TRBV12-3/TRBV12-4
CASSSGTGRFEQYF
TGTGCCAGCAGCTCCGGGACAGGGCGGTTCGAGCAGTACTTC
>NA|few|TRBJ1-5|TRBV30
CAWSVTGSRPQHF
TGTGCCTGGAGTGTAACCGGGTCACGGCCCCAGCATTTT
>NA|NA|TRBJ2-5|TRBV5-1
CASSWRGPETQYF
TGCGCCAGCAGCTGGCGGGGGCCGGAGACCCAGTACTTC
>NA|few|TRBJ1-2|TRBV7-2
CASSLAWGEGGYTF
TGTGCCAGCAGCTTAGCGTGGGGGGAAGGTGGCTACACCTTC
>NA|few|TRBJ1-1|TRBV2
CASIHREGNTEAFF
TGTGCCAGCATCCACAGGGAGGGGAACACTGAAGCTTTCTTT
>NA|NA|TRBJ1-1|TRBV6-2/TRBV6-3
CASSPDGEWKAFF
TGTGCCAGCAGTCCCGACGGGGAGTGGAAGGCTTTCTTT
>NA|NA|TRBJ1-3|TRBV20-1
CSARKGNTIYF
TGCAGTGCTAGGAAGGGAAACACCATATATTTT
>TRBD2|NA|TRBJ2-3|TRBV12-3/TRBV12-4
CASSFGGAVDTQYF
TGTGCCAGCAGTTTCGGGGGGGCAGTAGATACGCAGTATTTT
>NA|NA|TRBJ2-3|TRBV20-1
CSARNAADTQYF
TGCAGTGCTAGAAATGCAGCGGATACGCAGTATTTT